These T cell receptor beta chains were read from a single sample in a study of T cells after yellow fever vaccination. MiXCR, applied by TCRdb to the 5' RACE reads, yields one record per CDR3 protein. The data show 300,000 to 350,000 distinct CDR3 sequences, 4% seen once. The sample consisted of PBMCs, taken 5 days after the yellow fever booster vaccination. These receptors were collected from a man between 18 and 29 years old who received the YFV17D yellow fever vaccine. Each CDR3 is given with its conserved first and last residue. Each record gives: J gene, V gene, D gene, clone size, CDR3 protein, CDR3 DNA. The D gene is left open where the match is weak. Expanded clones are given a class, and other clones once, few, many or no size at all.

TRBJ1-5,TRBV6-5,NA,few,CASSPGGIWQPQHF,TGTGCCAGCAGCCCGGGGGGCATCTGGCAGCCCCAGCATTTT
TRBJ2-5,TRBV11-2,NA,NA,CASSYNQGQVETQYF,TGTGCCAGCAGCTACAACCAGGGGCAGGTAGAGACCCAGTACTTC
TRBJ1-1,TRBV11-2,TRBD1,many,CASSLTGWGAREAFF,TGTGCCAGCAGCTTGACAGGGTGGGGAGCAAGAGAAGCTTTCTTT
TRBJ2-3,TRBV7-3,TRBD2,few,CASSLGAGGKDTQYF,TGTGCCAGCAGCTTAGGAGCGGGGGGGAAAGATACGCAGTATTTT
TRBJ2-5,TRBV12-3/TRBV12-4,NA,few,CASSLSAVETQYF,TGTGCCAGCAGTTTATCAGCGGTGGAGACCCAGTACTTC
TRBJ2-5,TRBV5-1,TRBD2,NA,CASSSLALAGTYQETQYF,TGCGCCAGCAGCTCCCTGGCGCTAGCGGGGACCTATCAAGAGACCCAGTACTTC
TRBJ1-6,TRBV20-1,TRBD1,many,CSARTGGSGNSPLHF,TGCAGTGCTAGGACAGGGGGCAGCGGGAATTCACCCCTCCACTTT
TRBJ2-3,TRBV20-1,NA,NA,CSASVGTDTQYF,TGCAGTGCTAGTGTGGGCACAGATACGCAGTATTTT
TRBJ2-7,TRBV5-1,NA,many,CASSLEAGPYEQYF,TGCGCCAGCAGCTTGGAGGCCGGTCCCTACGAGCAGTACTTC
TRBJ1-2,TRBV4-2,TRBD1,NA,CASSQDRGTNYGYTF,TGTGCCAGCAGCCAGGACAGGGGAACTAACTATGGCTACACCTTC
TRBJ2-5,TRBV7-9,NA,few,CASSFGPRETQYF,TGTGCCAGCAGCTTCGGGCCCCGGGAGACCCAGTACTTC
TRBJ2-2,TRBV7-2,TRBD2,many,CASRPPGLANTGELFF,TGTGCCAGCAGGCCTCCGGGACTAGCGAACACCGGGGAGCTGTTTTTT
TRBJ1-2,TRBV5-4,NA,NA,CASRPSGYGYTF,TGTGCCAGCAGACCATCGGGGTATGGCTACACCTTC
TRBJ2-2,TRBV5-1,TRBD1,NA,CASSGGQPTGELFF,TGCGCCAGCAGCGGGGGACAGCCCACCGGGGAGCTGTTTTTT
TRBJ2-7,TRBV7-2,NA,many,CASSLVGEQYF,TGTGCCAGCAGCTTAGTAGGCGAGCAGTACTTC
TRBJ2-7,TRBV6-5,NA,few,CASSYSQGYEQYF,TGTGCCAGCAGTTACTCGCAGGGCTACGAGCAGTACTTC
TRBJ2-7,TRBV12-3/TRBV12-4,NA,few,CASKRDTKAYEQYF,TGTGCCAGCAAGCGGGACACCAAGGCCTACGAGCAGTACTTC
TRBJ2-3,TRBV12-3/TRBV12-4,NA,many,CASSFNPTDTQYF,TGTGCCAGCAGTTTTAACCCTACAGATACGCAGTATTTT
TRBJ2-7,TRBV5-1,TRBD1,few,CASSLDRGLTYEQYF,TGCGCCAGCAGCTTGGACAGGGGGCTTACATACGAGCAGTACTTC
TRBJ1-2,TRBV20-1,NA,many,CSARVGGYTF,TGCAGTGCTAGGGTAGGAGGCTACACCTTC
TRBJ1-1,TRBV4-3,NA,few,CASSPSWMNTEAFF,TGCGCCAGCAGCCCTTCTTGGATGAACACTGAAGCTTTCTTT
TRBJ1-2,TRBV7-2,NA,many,CASSVNQGTRGYTF,TGTGCCAGCAGCGTAAATCAGGGTACCAGGGGCTACACCTTC
TRBJ1-4,TRBV5-3,NA,NA,CARSLAAGTSEKLFF,TGTGCCAGAAGCTTGGCGGCAGGAACGAGTGAAAAACTGTTTTTT
TRBJ2-2,TRBV7-2,NA,few,CASSLVGGYNTGELFF,TGTGCCAGCAGCTTAGTAGGGGGGTACAACACCGGGGAGCTGTTTTTT
TRBJ1-6,TRBV18,NA,NA,CASSSLSALRNSPLHF,TGTGCCAGCTCCTCATTGTCTGCGCTTCGTAATTCACCCCTCCACTTT
TRBJ1-5,TRBV19,NA,NA,CASSGGAGIGNQPQHF,TGTGCCAGTAGCGGGGGGGCAGGGATCGGCAATCAGCCCCAGCATTTT
TRBJ2-5,TRBV10-3,NA,few,CATSPRQEETQYF,TGTGCCACCTCCCCGAGGCAGGAGGAGACCCAGTACTTC
TRBJ2-3,TRBV24-1,TRBD1,few,CATTQGADTQYF,TGTGCCACCACACAGGGGGCAGATACGCAGTATTTT
TRBJ1-2,TRBV20-1,NA,many,CSAPRVRGYTF,TGCAGTGCGCCTAGGGTGCGGGGCTACACCTTC
TRBJ2-5,TRBV5-1,TRBD1,many,CASSLLTGGSETQYF,TGCGCCAGCAGCTTGTTGACAGGGGGCTCAGAGACCCAGTACTTC
TRBJ2-2,TRBV14,NA,few,CASSQGTSAGELFF,TGTGCCAGCAGCCAAGGGACATCCGCCGGGGAGCTGTTTTTT
TRBJ2-7,TRBV7-9,NA,many,CASSFSTRTVPYEQYF,TGTGCCAGCAGCTTTTCCACCCGGACGGTACCCTACGAGCAGTACTTC
TRBJ2-1,TRBV7-9,NA,few,CASSSSHQEYEQFF,TGTGCCAGCAGCTCATCCCATCAGGAGTATGAGCAGTTCTTC
TRBJ2-7,TRBV7-2,TRBD2,NA,CASSPQTSGITYEQYF,TGTGCCAGCAGCCCCCAGACTAGCGGGATTACCTACGAGCAGTACTTC
TRBJ1-1,TRBV7-3,TRBD1,many,CASRLIPGQGVNTEAFF,TGTGCCAGCAGACTTATCCCGGGACAGGGGGTGAACACTGAAGCTTTCTTT
TRBJ2-1,TRBV6-5,NA,few,CASIPRGAGDEQFF,TGTGCCAGCATTCCTCGGGGGGCGGGAGATGAGCAGTTCTTC
TRBJ1-2,TRBV7-8,TRBD1,many,CASSQGQGADGYTF,TGTGCCAGCAGCCAAGGACAGGGGGCCGATGGCTACACCTTC
TRBJ2-1,TRBV7-2,TRBD1,many,CASRPPDRSYNEQFF,TGTGCCAGCAGGCCCCCGGACAGGTCCTACAATGAGCAGTTCTTC
TRBJ1-1,TRBV27,NA,few,CASSLKEFTEAFF,TGTGCCAGCAGTTTAAAGGAGTTCACTGAAGCTTTCTTT
TRBJ2-1,TRBV20-1,NA,NA,CSAGVHYLSSEQFF,TGCAGTGCTGGGGTACACTATCTATCAAGTGAGCAGTTCTTC
TRBJ1-5,TRBV28,NA,many,CASSEFAGYRDSNQPQHF,TGTGCCAGCAGCGAGTTTGCGGGCTACCGGGACAGCAATCAGCCCCAGCATTTT
TRBJ2-3,TRBV2,TRBD2,few,CASSASGATDTQYF,TGTGCCAGCAGTGCTAGCGGGGCAACAGATACGCAGTATTTT
TRBJ1-1,TRBV5-1,NA,many,CASSLDIRVYTEAFF,TGCGCCAGCAGCTTGGATATCAGAGTCTACACTGAAGCTTTCTTT
TRBJ2-1,TRBV29-1,TRBD2,many,CSVEKGIAGTYNEQFF,TGCAGCGTTGAAAAGGGGATAGCGGGGACCTACAATGAGCAGTTCTTC
TRBJ2-4,TRBV20-1,TRBD1,NA,CSAPQGALGKNIQYF,TGCAGTGCGCCTCAGGGGGCGCTTGGCAAAAACATTCAGTACTTC
TRBJ2-1,TRBV6-4,NA,NA,CASSLEISAYNEQFF,TGTGCCAGCAGCCTAGAGATTAGCGCCTACAATGAGCAGTTCTTC
TRBJ1-2,TRBV11-2,NA,few,CASSLRSGGYTF,TGTGCCAGCAGCCTTCGGTCCGGGGGCTACACCTTC
TRBJ2-5,TRBV4-2,TRBD2,few,CASTGPGPSGGGLETQYF,TGTGCCAGCACAGGCCCCGGTCCTAGCGGGGGGGGTCTGGAGACCCAGTACTTC
TRBJ1-2,TRBV7-2,NA,many,CASSLDGGGASGYTF,TGTGCCAGCAGCTTAGACGGCGGGGGCGCGTCTGGCTACACCTTC
TRBJ1-4,TRBV4-3,NA,few,CASSQDPHRTEKLFF,TGCGCCAGCAGCCAAGATCCTCACAGAACCGAAAAACTGTTTTTT
TRBJ1-2,TRBV6-6,NA,NA,CASSYSHGANYGYTF,TGTGCCAGCAGTTACTCGCACGGTGCTAACTATGGCTACACCTTC
TRBJ2-7,TRBV7-9,NA,many,CASSKGSAYEQYF,TGTGCCAGCAGCAAGGGATCGGCCTACGAGCAGTACTTC
TRBJ1-2,TRBV6-6,TRBD1,many,CATEVDRAASRYGYTF,TGTGCCACCGAAGTCGACAGGGCCGCTTCCCGCTATGGCTACACCTTC
TRBJ2-4,TRBV27,TRBD1,many,CASSFQGAINIQYF,TGTGCCAGCAGTTTCCAGGGGGCGATTAACATTCAGTACTTC
TRBJ2-2,TRBV4-2,NA,NA,CASTPSWSEGRLNTGELFF,TGTGCCAGCACCCCCTCTTGGAGCGAAGGACGGTTGAACACCGGGGAGCTGTTTTTT
TRBJ2-1,TRBV5-4,NA,NA,CASSATGPNEQFF,TGTGCCAGCAGCGCCACAGGCCCCAATGAGCAGTTCTTC
TRBJ2-2,TRBV9,TRBD2,NA,CASSVATGGLADGELFF,TGTGCCAGCAGCGTAGCTACGGGGGGACTAGCGGACGGGGAGCTGTTTTTT
TRBJ1-1,TRBV5-1,NA,many,CASSWGPSWDTEAFF,TGCGCCAGCAGCTGGGGGCCCTCTTGGGACACTGAAGCTTTCTTT
TRBJ1-5,TRBV9,NA,few,CASSPRKAGASNQPQHF,TGTGCCAGCAGCCCTCGAAAGGCAGGGGCAAGCAATCAGCCCCAGCATTTT
TRBJ1-2,TRBV12-3/TRBV12-4,NA,few,CASRGRNYGYTF,TGTGCCAGCAGGGGCAGAAACTATGGCTACACCTTC